This TCR beta chain came from a study of technical replicates of blood from several donors. The assay was immunoSEQ multiplex PCR, and TCRdb's table has in-frame clones only and misses some. Of tens of thousands of clones in the sample, around nine tenths are singletons; the top ten hold 0.27%. Germline V gives CDR1 MGHRA, CDR2 YSYEKL. This CDR3 spans 16 amino acids. The ends lost 2 bases at V and 0 bases at J; junction bases unmatched: 2. The sequenced sample consisted of T cells isolated from PBMCs. V is TRBV4-1 and J is TRBJ2-4, with TRBD1 matching over 9 bases. The TCR sequence derives from a human donor in good health. This CDR3 reads CASSQTGGLAKNIQYF. The CDR3 DNA is TGCGCCAGCAGCCAAACAGGGGGCTTAGCCAAAAACATTCAGTACTTC.